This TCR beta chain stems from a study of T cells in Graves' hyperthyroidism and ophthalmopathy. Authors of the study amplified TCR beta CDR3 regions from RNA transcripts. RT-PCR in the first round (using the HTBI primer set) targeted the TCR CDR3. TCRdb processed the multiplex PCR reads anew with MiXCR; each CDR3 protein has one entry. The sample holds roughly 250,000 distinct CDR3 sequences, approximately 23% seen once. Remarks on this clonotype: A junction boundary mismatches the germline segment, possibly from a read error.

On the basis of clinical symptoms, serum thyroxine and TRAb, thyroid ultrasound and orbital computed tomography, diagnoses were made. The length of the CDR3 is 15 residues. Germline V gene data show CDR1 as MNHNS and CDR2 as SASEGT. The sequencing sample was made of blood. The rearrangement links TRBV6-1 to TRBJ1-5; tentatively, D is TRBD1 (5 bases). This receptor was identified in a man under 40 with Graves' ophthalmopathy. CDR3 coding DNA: TGTGCCAGCAGGGGGACTAGGGGTAGCAATCAGCCCCGGCATTTT. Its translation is CASRGTRGSNQPRHF.